The present TCR beta chain was sequenced within a study of cytomegalovirus exposure and HLA in healthy donors. The study, taken as a whole, reports: Most TCR sequences were seen very rarely across donors, but some public TCRs occurred in many.

Regarding this clone: The antigen remains unidentified.

The J segment lost 5 bases and the V segment lost 3 bases, leaving 4 bases of the junction unmatched. Looked up from germline, CDR1 is KGHSH and CDR2 is LQKENI. The CDR3 is 15 residues long. 13 Jbeta primers and 60 Vbeta primers were used for the PCR. Some clones are missing from TCRdb's copy, which holds only in-frame ones; the method was immunoSEQ multiplex PCR. Of about 120,000 clones listed, more than 9% are singletons. The receptor's source is a woman aged 18-29 years in good health and CMV-seropositive. V is TRBV18 and J is TRBJ2-6, with TRBD1 matching over 7 bases. The sample taken for sequencing was PBMCs. The CDR3 loop reads CASSPNRGRANVLTF. For the CDR3, the DNA is TGTGCCAGCTCACCCAACAGGGGCCGGGCCAACGTCCTGACTTTC. Variable domain in full (rest from reference TRBV18 and TRBJ2-6): NAGVMQNPRHLVRRRGQEARLRCSPMKGHSHVYWYRQLPEEGLKFMVYLQKENIIDESGMPKERFSAEFPKEGPSILRIQQVVRGDSAAYFCASSPNRGRANVLTFGAGSRLTVL.